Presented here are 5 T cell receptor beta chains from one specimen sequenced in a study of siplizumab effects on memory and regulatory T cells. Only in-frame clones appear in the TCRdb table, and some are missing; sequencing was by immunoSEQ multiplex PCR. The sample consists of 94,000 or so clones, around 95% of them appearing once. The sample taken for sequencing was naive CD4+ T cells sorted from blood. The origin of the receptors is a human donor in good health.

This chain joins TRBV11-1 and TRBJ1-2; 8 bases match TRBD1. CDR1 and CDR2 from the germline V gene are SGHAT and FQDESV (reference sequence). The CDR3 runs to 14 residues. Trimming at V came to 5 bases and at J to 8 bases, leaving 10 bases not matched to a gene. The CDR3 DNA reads TGTGCCAGCAGCCCAGGGGGCGGCGCGTGGGGCTACACCTTC. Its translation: CASSPGGGAWGYTF.

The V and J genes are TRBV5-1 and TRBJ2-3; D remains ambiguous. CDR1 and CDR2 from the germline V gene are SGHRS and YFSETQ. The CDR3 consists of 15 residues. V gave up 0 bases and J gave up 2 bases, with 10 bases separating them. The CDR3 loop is CASSLVGMNTDTQYF. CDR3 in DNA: TGCGCCAGCAGCTTGGTGGGTATGAACACAGATACGCAGTATTTT. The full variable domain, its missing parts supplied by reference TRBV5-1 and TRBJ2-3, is KAGVTQTPRYLIKTRGQQVTLSCSPISGHRSVSWYQQTPGQGLQFLFEYFSETQRNKGNFPGRFSGRQFSNSRSEMNVSTLELGDSALYLCASSLVGMNTDTQYFGPGTRLTVL.

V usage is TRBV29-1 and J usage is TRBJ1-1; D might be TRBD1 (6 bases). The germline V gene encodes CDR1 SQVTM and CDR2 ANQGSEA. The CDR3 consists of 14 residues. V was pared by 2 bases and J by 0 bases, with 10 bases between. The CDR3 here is CSVEWGQMNTEAFF. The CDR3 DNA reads TGCAGCGTTGAATGGGGGCAGATGAACACTGAAGCTTTCTTT. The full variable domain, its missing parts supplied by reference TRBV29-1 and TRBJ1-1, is SAVISQKPSRDICQRGTSLTIQCQVDSQVTMMFWYRQQPGQSLTLIATANQGSEATYESGFVIDKFPISRPNLTFSTLTVSNMSPEDSSIYLCSVEWGQMNTEAFFGQGTRLTVV.

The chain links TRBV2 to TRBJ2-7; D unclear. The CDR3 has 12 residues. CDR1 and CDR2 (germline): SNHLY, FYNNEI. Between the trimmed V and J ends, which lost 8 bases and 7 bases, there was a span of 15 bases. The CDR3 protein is CASRTRLTEQYF. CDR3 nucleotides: TGTGCCAGCCGAACCCGTTTAACAGAGCAGTACTTC.

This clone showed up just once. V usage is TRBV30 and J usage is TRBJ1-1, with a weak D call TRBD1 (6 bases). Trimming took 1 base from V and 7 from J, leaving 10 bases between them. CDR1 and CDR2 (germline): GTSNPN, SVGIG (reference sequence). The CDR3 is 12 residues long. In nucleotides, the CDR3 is TGTGCCTGGAGTGCAACAGGGATTGAAGCTTTCTTT. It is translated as CAWSATGIEAFF.